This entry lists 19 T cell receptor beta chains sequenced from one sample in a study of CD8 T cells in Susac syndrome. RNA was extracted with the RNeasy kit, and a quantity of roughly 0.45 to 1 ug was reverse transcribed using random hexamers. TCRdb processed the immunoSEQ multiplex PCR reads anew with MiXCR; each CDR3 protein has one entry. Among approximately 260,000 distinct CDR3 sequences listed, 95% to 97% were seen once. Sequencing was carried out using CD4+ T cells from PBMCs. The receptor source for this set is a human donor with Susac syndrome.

CDR3 DNA sequence: TGTGCCAGCAGCCCAACGGTGAGCTGGCGAGGCTACACCTTC. The encoded protein is CASSPTVSWRGYTF. J is TRBJ1-2 and V is TRBV14; D unresolved. The V end lost 4 bases, the J end lost 8 bases, and 17 bases lay between the germline ends. Germline lookup yields CDR1 SGHDN and CDR2 FVKESK. This CDR3 contains 14 residues. The full variable domain, with the rest looked up from reference TRBV14 and TRBJ1-2, is EAGVTQFPSHSVIEKGQTVTLRCDPISGHDNLYWYRRVMGKEIKFLLHFVKESKQDESGMPNNRFLAERTGGTYSTLKVQPAELEDSGVYFCASSPTVSWRGYTFGSGTRLTVV.

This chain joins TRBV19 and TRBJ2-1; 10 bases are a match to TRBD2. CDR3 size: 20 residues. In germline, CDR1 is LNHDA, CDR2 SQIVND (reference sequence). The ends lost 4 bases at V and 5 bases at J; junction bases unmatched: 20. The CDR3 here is CASSTDGLVLAGREDNEQFF. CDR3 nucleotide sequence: TGTGCCAGTAGTACCGATGGCTTGGTACTAGCGGGAAGAGAAGACAATGAGCAGTTCTTC.

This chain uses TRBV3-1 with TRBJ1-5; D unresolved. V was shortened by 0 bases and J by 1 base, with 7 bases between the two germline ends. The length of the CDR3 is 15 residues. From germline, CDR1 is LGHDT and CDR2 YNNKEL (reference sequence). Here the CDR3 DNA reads TGTGCCAGCAGCCAAGACCCAAGGAGCAATCAGCCCCAGCATTTT. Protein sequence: CASSQDPRSNQPQHF.

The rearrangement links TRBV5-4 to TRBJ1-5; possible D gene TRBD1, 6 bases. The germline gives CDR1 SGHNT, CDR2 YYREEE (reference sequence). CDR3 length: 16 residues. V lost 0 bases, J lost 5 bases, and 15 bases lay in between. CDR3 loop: CASSLAGGRSDQPQHF. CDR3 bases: TGTGCCAGCAGCTTGGCTGGGGGCCGGAGCGATCAGCCCCAGCATTTT. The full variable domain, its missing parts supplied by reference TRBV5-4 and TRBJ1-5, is ETGVTQSPTHLIKTRGQQVTLRCSSQSGHNTVSWYQQALGQGPQFIFQYYREEENGRGNFPPRFSGLQFPNYSSELNVNALELDDSALYLCASSLAGGRSDQPQHFGDGTRLSIL.

This CDR3 reads CACRQTGSREQYF. The CDR3 DNA is TGTGCCTGTCGCCAAACCGGGAGTCGGGAGCAGTACTTC. The chain joins TRBV7-6 to TRBJ2-7; a weak D match, TRBD2 (6 bases). CDR3 length equals 13 residues. The V end was cut by 11 bases, the J end by 7 bases, with 21 bases between. The germline gives CDR1 SGHVS, CDR2 FNYEAQ.

Here the CDR3 reads CAWRASGANVLTF. The DNA for the CDR3 is TGTGCCTGGAGAGCTTCTGGGGCCAACGTCCTGACTTTC. The chain has TRBV30 and TRBJ2-6; D gene uncertain. This CDR3 region has 13 residues. Germline V gene lookup returns CDR1 GTSNPN and CDR2 SVGIG (reference sequence). Trimming took 3 bases from V and 1 from J, leaving 4 bases between them.

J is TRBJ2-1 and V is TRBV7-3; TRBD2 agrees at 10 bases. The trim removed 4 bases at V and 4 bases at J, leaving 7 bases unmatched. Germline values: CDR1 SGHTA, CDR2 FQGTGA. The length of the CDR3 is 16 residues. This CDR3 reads CASSSEAGGIYNEQFF. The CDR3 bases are TGTGCCAGCAGCTCTGAAGCGGGAGGGATATACAATGAGCAGTTCTTC.

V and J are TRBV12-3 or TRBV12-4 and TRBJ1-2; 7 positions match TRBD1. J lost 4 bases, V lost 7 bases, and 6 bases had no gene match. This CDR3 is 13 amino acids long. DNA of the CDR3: TGTGCCAGCATCCAACAGGGGTCCTATGGCTACACCTTC. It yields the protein CASIQQGSYGYTF.

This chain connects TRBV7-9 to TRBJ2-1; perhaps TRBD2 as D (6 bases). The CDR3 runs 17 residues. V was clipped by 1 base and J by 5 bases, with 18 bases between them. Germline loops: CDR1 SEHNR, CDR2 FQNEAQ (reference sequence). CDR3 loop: CASSLDSGSGGNNEQFF. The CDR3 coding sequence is TGTGCCAGCAGCTTAGATTCGGGGTCCGGAGGGAACAATGAGCAGTTCTTC.

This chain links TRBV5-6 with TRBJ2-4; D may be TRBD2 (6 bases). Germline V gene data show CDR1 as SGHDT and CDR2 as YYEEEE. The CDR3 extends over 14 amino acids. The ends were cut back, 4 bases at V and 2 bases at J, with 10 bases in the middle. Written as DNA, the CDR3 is TGTGCCAGCAGCCCGGGAGAGACCAAAAACATTCAGTACTTC. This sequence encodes CASSPGETKNIQYF.

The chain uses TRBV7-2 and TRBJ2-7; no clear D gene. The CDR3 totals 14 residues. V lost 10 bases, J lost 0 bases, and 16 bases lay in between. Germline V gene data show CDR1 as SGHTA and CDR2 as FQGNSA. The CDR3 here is CATKDQINSYEQYF. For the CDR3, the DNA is TGTGCCACCAAGGACCAAATAAACTCCTACGAGCAGTACTTC.

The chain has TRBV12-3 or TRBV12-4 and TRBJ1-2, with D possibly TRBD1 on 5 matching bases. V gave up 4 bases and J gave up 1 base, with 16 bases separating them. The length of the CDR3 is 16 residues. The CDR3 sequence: CASSSSDRQFNYGYTF. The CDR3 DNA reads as TGTGCCAGCAGTTCCAGTGACAGACAATTTAACTATGGCTACACCTTC.

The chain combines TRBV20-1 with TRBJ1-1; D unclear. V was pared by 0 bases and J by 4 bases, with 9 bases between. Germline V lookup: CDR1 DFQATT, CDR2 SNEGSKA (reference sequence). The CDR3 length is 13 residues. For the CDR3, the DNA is TGCAGTGCTAGAGACGGACGTACCACTGAAGCTTTCTTT. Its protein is CSARDGRTTEAFF.

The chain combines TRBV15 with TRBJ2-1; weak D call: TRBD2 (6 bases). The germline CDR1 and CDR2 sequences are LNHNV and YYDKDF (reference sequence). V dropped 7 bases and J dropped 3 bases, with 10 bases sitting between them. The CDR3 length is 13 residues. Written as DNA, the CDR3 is TGTGCCACCAAGCGGCGGGACTACAATGAGCAGTTCTTC. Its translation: CATKRRDYNEQFF.

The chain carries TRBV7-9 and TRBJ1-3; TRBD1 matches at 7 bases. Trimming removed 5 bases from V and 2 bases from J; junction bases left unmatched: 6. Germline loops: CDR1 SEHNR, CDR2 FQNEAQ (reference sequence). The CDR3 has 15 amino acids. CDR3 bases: TGTGCCAGCAGCAACAGGGGCATTGCTGGAAACACCATATATTTT. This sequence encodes CASSNRGIAGNTIYF. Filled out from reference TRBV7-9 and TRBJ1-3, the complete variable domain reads DTGVSQNPRHKITKRGQNVTFRCDPISEHNRLYWYRQTLGQGPEFLTYFQNEAQLEKSRLLSDRFSAERPKGSFSTLEIQRTEQGDSAMYLCASSNRGIAGNTIYFGEGSWLTVV.

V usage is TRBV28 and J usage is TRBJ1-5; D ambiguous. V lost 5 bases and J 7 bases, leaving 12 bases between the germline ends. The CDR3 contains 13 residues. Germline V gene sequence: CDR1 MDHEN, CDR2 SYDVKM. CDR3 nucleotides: TGTGCCAGCAGTCTGGAAGTCACGCAGCCCCAGCATTTT. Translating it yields CASSLEVTQPQHF.

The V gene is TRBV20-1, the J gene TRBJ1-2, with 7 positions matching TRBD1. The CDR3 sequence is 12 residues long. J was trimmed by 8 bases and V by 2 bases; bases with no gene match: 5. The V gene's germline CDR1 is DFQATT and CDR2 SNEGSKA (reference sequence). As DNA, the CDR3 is TGCAGTGCTAGAACAGGGGCGGAGGGCTACACCTTC. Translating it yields CSARTGAEGYTF.

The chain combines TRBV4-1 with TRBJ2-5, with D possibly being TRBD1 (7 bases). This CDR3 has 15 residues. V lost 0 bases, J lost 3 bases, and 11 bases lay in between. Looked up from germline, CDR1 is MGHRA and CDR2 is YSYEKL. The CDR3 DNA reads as TGCGCCAGCAGCCAAGAGGGCAGGGGGGAAGAGACCCAGTACTTC. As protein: CASSQEGRGEETQYF.

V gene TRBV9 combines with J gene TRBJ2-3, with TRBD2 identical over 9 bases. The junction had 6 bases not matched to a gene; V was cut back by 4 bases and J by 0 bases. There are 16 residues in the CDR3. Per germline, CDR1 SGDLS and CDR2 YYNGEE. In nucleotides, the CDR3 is TGTGCCAGCAGCTCTAGCGGGACGACTAGCACAGATACGCAGTATTTT. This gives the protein CASSSSGTTSTDTQYF.